The T cell receptor beta chain under discussion was sequenced for a study of cytomegalovirus exposure and HLA in healthy donors. Germline V gene lookup returns CDR1 SNHLY and CDR2 FYNNEI. The CDR3 sequence is 14 residues long. The V end was cut by 6 bases, the J end by 8 bases, with 19 bases between. PCR used 60 Vbeta primers and 13 Jbeta primers. Source study methods: As a later analysis found, there were around 86 million unique TCR beta chains, of which about 10 million were shared. The assay was immunoSEQ multiplex PCR, and TCRdb's table has in-frame clones only and misses some. The V and J calls and clone size are taken from that table; D and trimming were inferred from the DNA. This table has about 160,000 clones, around 75% appearing once. The study, taken as a whole, reports: In a later analysis, several top co-occurrence clusters appeared linked to parvovirus B19, influenza, CMV and Epstein-Barr virus. Reported performance of the classifier showed diagnosis of cytomegalovirus status with high specificity and sensitivity. When presence/absence was analysed, sequencing depth was taken to be roughly uniform across donors.

A word on this clone: Its antigen is as yet unknown.

This sequence joins TRBV2 and TRBJ1-1, with D hard to call. Source material: PBMCs. The TCR sequence derives from a woman between 50 and 59 years old in good health and CMV-seropositive. In DNA form, the CDR3 reads TGTGCCAGCAGCCCTCGTGGCAGGTCGACAGAAGCTTTCTTT. It encodes CASSPRGRSTEAFF.